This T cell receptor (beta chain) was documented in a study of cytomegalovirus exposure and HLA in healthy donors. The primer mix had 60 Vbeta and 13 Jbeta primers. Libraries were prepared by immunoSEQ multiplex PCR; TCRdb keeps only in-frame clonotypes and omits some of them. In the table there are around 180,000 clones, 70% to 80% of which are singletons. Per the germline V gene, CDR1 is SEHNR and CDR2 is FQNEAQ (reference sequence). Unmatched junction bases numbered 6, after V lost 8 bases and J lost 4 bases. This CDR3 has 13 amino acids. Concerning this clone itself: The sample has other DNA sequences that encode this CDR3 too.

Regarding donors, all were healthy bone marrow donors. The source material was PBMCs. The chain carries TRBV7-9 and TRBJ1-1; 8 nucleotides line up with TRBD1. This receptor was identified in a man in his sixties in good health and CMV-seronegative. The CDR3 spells CASSGQGGTEAFF. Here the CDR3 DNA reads TGTGCCAGCTCCGGACAGGGCGGCACTGAAGCTTTCTTT.